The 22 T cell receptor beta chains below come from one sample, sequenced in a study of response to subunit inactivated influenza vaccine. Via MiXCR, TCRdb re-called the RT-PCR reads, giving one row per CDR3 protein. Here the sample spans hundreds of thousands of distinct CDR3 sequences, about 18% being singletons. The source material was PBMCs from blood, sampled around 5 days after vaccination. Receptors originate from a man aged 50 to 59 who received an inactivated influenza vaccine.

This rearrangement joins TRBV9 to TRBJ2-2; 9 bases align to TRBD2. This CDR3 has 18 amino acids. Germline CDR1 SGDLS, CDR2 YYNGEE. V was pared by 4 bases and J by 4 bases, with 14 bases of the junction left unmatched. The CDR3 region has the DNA TGTGCCAGCAGCCCCCGCGGGGGGGTAGCGGGGGCCACCGGGGAGCTGTTTTTT. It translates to CASSPRGGVAGATGELFF.

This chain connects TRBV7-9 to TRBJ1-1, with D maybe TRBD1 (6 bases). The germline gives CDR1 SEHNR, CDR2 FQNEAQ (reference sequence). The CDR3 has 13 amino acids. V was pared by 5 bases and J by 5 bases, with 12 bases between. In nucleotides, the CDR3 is TGTGCCAGCAGCCGAACAGGGTGGACTGAAGCTTTCTTT. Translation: CASSRTGWTEAFF. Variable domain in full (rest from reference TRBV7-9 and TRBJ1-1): DTGVSQNPRHKITKRGQNVTFRCDPISEHNRLYWYRQTLGQGPEFLTYFQNEAQLEKSRLLSDRFSAERPKGSFSTLEIQRTEQGDSAMYLCASSRTGWTEAFFGQGTRLTVV.

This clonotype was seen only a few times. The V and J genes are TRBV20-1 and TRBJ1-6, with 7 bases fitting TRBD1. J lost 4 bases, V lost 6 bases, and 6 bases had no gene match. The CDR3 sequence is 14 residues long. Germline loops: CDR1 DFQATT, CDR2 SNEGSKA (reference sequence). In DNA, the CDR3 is TGCAGTGCGACTCCGGGACAGTATAATTCACCCCTCCACTTT. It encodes CSATPGQYNSPLHF.

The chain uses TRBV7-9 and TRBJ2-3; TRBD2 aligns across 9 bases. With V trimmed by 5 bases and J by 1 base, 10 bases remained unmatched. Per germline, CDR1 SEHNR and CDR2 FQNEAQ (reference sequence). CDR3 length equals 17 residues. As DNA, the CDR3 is TGTGCCAGCAGCCCTGGTAGCGGGGGAGTTGGCACAGATACGCAGTATTTT. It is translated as CASSPGSGGVGTDTQYF.

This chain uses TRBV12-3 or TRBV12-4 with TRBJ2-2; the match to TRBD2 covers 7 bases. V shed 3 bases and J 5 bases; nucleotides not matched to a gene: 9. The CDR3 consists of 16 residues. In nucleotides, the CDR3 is TGTGCCAGCAGTTTCTCTGGCGGGAGAGGTACCGGGGAGCTGTTTTTT. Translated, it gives CASSFSGGRGTGELFF.

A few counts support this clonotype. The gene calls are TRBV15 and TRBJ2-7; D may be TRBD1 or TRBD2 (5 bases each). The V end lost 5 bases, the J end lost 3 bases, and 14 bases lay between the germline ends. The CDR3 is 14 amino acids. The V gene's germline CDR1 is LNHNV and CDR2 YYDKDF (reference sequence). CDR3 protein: CATSGRDRSYEQYF. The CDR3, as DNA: TGTGCCACCAGCGGCCGGGACCGAAGCTACGAGCAGTACTTC.

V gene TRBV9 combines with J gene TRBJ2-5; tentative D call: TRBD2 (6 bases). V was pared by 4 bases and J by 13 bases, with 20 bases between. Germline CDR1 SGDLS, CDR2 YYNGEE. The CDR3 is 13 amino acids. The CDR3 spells CASSYRTGTPLYF. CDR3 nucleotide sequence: TGTGCCAGCAGCTATCGAACCGGGACTCCACTGTACTTC.

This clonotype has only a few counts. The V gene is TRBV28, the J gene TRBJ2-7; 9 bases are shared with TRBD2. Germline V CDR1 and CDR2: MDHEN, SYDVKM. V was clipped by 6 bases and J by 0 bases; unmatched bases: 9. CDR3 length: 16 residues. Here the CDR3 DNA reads TGTGCCAGCAGCTACCGGCGACTAGCGGCCTCCTACGAGCAGTACTTC. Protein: CASSYRRLAASYEQYF.

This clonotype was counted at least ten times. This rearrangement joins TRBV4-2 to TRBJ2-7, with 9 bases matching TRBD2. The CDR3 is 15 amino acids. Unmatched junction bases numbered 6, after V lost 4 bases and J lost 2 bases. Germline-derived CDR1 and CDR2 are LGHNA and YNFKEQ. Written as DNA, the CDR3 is TGTGCCAGCAGCCCCATAGCGGGGGCCGCCTACGAGCAGTACTTC. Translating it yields CASSPIAGAAYEQYF.

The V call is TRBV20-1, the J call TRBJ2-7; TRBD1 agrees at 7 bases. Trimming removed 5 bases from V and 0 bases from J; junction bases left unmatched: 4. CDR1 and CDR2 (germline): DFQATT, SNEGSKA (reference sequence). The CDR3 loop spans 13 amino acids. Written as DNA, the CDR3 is TGCAGTGCTGGACGGGACAGCTCCTACGAGCAGTACTTC. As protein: CSAGRDSSYEQYF.

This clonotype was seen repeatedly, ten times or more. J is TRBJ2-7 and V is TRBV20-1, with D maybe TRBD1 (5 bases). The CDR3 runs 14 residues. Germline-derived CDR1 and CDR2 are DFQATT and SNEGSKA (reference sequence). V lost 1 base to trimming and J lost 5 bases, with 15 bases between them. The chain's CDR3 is CSARGGTGPDEQYF. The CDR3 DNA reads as TGCAGTGCTAGAGGTGGTACAGGACCGGACGAGCAGTACTTC.

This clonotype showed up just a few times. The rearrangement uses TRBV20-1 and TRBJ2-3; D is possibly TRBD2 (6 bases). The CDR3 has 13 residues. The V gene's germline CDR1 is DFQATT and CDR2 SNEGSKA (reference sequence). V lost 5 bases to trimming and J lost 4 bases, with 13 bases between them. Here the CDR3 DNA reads TGCAGTGCTGCCCTCGCGGGGCCAGATACGCAGTATTTT. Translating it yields CSAALAGPDTQYF.

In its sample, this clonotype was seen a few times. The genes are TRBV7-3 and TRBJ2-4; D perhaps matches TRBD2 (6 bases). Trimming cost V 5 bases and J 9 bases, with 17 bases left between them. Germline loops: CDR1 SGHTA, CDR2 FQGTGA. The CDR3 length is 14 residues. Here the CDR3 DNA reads TGTGCCAGCAGCCAATCTAGCGCGTTGGGCATTCAGTACTTC. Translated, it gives CASSQSSALGIQYF.

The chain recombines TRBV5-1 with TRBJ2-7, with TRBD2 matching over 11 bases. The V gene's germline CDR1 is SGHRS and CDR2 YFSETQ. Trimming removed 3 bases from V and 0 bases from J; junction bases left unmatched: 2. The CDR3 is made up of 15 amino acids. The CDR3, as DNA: TGCGCCAGCAGCTGGGGGACTAGCGGCTCCTACGAGCAGTACTTC. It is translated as CASSWGTSGSYEQYF.

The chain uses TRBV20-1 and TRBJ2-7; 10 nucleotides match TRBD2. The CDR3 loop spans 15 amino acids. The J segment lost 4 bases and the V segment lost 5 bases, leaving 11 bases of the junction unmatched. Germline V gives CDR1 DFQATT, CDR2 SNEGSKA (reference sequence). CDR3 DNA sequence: TGCAGTGCTTTCCGGAGGACTAGCGGCAGATACGAGCAGTACTTC. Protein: CSAFRRTSGRYEQYF.

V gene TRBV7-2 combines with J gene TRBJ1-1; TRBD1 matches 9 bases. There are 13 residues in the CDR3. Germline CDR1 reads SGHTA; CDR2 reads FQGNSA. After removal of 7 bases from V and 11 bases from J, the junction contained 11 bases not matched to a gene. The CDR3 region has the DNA TGTGCCAGCACCAGGGACAGGGCTTCGAGGGCTTTCTTT. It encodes CASTRDRASRAFF.

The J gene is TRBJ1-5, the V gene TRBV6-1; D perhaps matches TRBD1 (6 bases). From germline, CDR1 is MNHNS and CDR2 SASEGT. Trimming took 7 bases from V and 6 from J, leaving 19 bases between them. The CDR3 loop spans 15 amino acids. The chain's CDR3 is CASIATAGAGQPQHF. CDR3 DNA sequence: TGTGCCAGCATAGCGACAGCGGGGGCGGGTCAGCCCCAGCATTTT.

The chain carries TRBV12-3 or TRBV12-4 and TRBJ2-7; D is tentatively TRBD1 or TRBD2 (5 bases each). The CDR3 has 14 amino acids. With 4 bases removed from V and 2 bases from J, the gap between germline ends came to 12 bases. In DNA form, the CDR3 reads TGTGCCAGCAGTTACAGAGGGGTTGCCTACGAGCAGTACTTC. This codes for CASSYRGVAYEQYF.

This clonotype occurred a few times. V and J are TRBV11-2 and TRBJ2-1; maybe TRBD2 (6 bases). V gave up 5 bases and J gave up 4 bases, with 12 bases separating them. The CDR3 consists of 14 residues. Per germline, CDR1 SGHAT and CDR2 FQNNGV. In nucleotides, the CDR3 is TGTGCCAGCAGCATATCCGGGACTTACAATGAGCAGTTCTTC. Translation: CASSISGTYNEQFF.

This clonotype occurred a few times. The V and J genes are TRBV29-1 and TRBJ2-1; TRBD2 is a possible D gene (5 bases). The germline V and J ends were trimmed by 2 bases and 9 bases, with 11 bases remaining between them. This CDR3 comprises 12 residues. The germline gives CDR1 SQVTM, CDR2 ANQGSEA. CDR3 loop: CSVEYRGSEQFF. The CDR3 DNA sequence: TGCAGCGTTGAATATCGGGGAAGTGAGCAGTTCTTC.

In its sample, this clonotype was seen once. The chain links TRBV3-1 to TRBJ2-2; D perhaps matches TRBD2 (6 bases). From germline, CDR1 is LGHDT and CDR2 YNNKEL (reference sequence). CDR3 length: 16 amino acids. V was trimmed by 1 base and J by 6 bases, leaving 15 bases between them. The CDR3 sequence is CASSQGGLAFPGELFF. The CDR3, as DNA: TGTGCCAGCAGCCAAGGGGGCCTAGCGTTTCCCGGGGAGCTGTTTTTT.

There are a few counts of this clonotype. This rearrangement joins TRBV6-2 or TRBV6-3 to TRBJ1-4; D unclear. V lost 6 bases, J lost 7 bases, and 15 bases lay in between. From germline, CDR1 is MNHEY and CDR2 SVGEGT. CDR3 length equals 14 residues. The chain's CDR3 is CASSPGFGAEKLFF. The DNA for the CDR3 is TGTGCCAGCAGCCCGGGATTTGGAGCTGAAAAACTGTTTTTT.